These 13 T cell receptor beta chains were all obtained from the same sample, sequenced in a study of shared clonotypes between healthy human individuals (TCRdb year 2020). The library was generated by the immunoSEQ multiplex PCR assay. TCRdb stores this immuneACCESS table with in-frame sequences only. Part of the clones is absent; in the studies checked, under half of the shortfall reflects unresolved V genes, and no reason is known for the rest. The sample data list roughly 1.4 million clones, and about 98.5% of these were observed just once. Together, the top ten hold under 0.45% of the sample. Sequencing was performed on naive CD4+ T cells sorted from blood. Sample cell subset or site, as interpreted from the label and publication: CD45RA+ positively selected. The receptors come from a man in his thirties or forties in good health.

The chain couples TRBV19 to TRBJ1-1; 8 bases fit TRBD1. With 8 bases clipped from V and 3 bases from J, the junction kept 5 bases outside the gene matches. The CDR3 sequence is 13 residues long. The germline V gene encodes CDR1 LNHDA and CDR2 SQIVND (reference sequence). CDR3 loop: CASQDRVHTEAFF. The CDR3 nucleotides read TGTGCCAGTCAGGACAGGGTCCACACTGAAGCTTTCTTT. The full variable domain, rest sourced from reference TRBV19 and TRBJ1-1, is DGGITQSPKYLFRKEGQNVTLSCEQNLNHDAMYWYRQDPGQGLRLIYYSQIVNDFQKGDIAEGYSVSREKKESFPLTVTSAQKNPTAFYLCASQDRVHTEAFFGQGTRLTVV.

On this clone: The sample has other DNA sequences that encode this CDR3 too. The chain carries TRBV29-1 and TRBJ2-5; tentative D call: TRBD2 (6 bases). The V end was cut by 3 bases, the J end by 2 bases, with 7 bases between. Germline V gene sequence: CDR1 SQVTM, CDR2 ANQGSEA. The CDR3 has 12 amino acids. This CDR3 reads CSVEGGQETQYF. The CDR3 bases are TGCAGCGTTGAGGGGGGACAAGAGACCCAGTACTTC.

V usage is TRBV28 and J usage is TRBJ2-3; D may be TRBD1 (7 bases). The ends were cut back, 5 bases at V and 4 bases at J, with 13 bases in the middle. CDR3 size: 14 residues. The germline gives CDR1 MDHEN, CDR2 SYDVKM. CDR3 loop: CASSVQGRSDTQYF. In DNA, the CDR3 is TGTGCCAGCAGTGTACAGGGGAGGTCAGATACGCAGTATTTT.

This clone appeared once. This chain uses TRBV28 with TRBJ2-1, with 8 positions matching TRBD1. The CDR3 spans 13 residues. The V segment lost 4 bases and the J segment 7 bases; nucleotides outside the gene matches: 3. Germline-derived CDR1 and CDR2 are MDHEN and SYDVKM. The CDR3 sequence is CASSSGQGNEQFF. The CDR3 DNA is TGTGCCAGCAGTTCAGGACAGGGTAATGAGCAGTTCTTC.

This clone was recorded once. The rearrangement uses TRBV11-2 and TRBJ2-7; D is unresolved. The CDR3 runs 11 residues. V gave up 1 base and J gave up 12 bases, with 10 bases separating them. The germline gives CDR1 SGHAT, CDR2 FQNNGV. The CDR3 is CASSLVETGYF. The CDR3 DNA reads TGTGCCAGCAGCTTAGTAGAGACGGGGTACTTC.

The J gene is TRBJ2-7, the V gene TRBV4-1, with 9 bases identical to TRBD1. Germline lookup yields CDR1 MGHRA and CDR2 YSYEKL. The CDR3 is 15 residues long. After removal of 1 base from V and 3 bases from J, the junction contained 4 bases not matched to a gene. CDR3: CASSQAGQGIYEQYF. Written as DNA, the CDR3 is TGCGCCAGCAGCCAAGCTGGACAGGGGATCTACGAGCAGTACTTC.

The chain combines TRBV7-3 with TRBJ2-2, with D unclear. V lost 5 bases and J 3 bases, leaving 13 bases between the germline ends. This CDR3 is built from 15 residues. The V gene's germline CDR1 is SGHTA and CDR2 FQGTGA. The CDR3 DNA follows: TGTGCCAGCAGCCCTGGAGCCCACCACACCGGGGAGCTGTTTTTT. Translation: CASSPGAHHTGELFF. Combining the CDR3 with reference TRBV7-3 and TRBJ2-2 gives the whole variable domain GAGVSQTPSNKVTEKGKYVELRCDPISGHTALYWYRQSLGQGPEFLIYFQGTGAADDSGLPNDRFFAVRPEGSVSTLKIQRTERGDSAVYLCASSPGAHHTGELFFGEGSRLTVL.

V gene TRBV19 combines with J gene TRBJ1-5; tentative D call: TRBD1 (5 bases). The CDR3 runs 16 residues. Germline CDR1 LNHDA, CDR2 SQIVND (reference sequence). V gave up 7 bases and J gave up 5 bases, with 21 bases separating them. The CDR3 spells CASKPSKGTAHQPQHF. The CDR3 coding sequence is TGTGCCAGTAAGCCAAGCAAGGGGACCGCACATCAGCCCCAGCATTTT.

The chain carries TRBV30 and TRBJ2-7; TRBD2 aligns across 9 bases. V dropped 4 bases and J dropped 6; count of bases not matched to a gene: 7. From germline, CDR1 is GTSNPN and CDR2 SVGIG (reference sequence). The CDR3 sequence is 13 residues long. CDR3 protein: CAWTPSGIGEQYF. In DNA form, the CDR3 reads TGTGCCTGGACACCTAGCGGGATTGGCGAGCAGTACTTC.

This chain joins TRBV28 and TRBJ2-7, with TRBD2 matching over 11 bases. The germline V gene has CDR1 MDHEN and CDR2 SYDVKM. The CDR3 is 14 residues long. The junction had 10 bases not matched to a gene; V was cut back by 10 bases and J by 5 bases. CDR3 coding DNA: TGTGCCACTAACCCTAGCGGGAGGAAGAACGAGCAGTACTTC. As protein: CATNPSGRKNEQYF. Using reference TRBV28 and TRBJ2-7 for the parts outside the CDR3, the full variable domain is DVKVTQSSRYLVKRTGEKVFLECVQDMDHENMFWYRQDPGLGLRLIYFSYDVKMKEKGDIPEGYSVSREKKERFSLILESASTNQTSMYLCATNPSGRKNEQYFGPGTRLTVT.

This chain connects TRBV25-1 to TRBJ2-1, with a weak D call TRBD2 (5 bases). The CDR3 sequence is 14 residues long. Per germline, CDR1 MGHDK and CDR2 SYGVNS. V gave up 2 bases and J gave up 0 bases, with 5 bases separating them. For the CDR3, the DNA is TGTGCCAGCAGTGAAACTAGCTCCTACAATGAGCAGTTCTTC. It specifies CASSETSSYNEQFF.

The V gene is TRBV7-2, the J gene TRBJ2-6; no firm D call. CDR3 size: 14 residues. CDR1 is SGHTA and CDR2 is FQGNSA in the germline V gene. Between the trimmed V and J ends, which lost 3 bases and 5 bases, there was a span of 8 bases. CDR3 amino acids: CASSFQQRANVLTF. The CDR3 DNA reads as TGTGCCAGCAGCTTTCAGCAACGGGCCAACGTCCTGACTTTC.

The CDR3 sequence is CASSQDREYTQYF. The CDR3 nucleotides read TGCGCCAGCAGCCAAGACAGGGAATACACGCAGTATTTT. This rearrangement joins TRBV4-1 to TRBJ2-3; possible D gene TRBD1, 5 bases. CDR1 MGHRA and CDR2 YSYEKL come from the germline V gene. This CDR3 has 13 residues. The V end lost 0 bases, the J end lost 9 bases, and 10 bases lay between the germline ends.